A selection of T cell receptor beta chains follows, all from one sample in a study of human T cells and chemical hapten exposure. TCRdb processed the RACE reads anew with MiXCR; each CDR3 protein has one entry. The table has 60,000 to 90,000 distinct CDR3 sequences, 7% to 9.5% seen once. Sequenced: whole blood. All receptors come from a female donor in good health. Some clones in this sample may be carry-over from other donors' samples. Both conserved end residues are part of each CDR3. The D gene is left open where the match is weak. For some rows the clone size is stated as once, few or many, or as a class when expanded; others skip it.

V gene	D gene	J gene	clone size	CDR3 protein	CDR3 DNA
TRBV10-3	NA	TRBJ1-5	NA	CAISGGDYNQPQHF	TGTGCCATCTCGGGTGGGGATTACAATCAGCCCCAGCATTTT
TRBV5-1	NA	TRBJ1-6	many	CASSLGQGLSPLHF	TGCGCCAGCAGCTTGGGGCAGGGGTTGTCACCCCTCCACTTT
TRBV7-3	NA	TRBJ2-6	NA	CASSFISPTGRGANVLTF	TGTGCCAGCAGCTTCATTTCCCCCACAGGACGAGGGGCCAACGTCCTGACTTTC
TRBV2	NA	TRBJ2-1	many	CASREGIHEQFF	TGTGCCAGCAGGGAGGGTATCCATGAGCAGTTCTTC
TRBV10-3	TRBD1	TRBJ2-4	NA	CAISRDRGQGTKNIQYF	TGTGCCATCAGCCGGGACAGGGGGCAAGGGACCAAAAACATTCAGTACTTC
TRBV6-2/TRBV6-3	NA	TRBJ2-3	many	CATERTDTQYF	TGTGCCACCGAGCGGACAGATACGCAGTATTTT
TRBV27	NA	TRBJ1-6	NA	CASSLSLFGNSPLHF	TGTGCCAGCAGTTTATCTTTGTTCGGGAATTCACCCCTCCACTTT
TRBV12-3/TRBV12-4	NA	TRBJ1-2	NA	CASSLGGGNGYTF	TGTGCCAGCAGTTTGGGGGGCGGGAATGGCTACACCTTC
TRBV6-5	TRBD1	TRBJ2-7	NA	CASSLGQGDLLSKQYF	TGTGCCAGCAGTTTGGGACAGGGGGATCTGTTATCGAAGCAGTACTTC
TRBV6-1	TRBD2	TRBJ2-3	few	CASSEAVPHGLAVTDTQYF	TGTGCCAGCAGTGAAGCCGTCCCCCATGGGCTAGCGGTCACAGATACGCAGTATTTT
TRBV20-1	NA	TRBJ2-7	many	CSASSRAGTRHSYEQYF	TGCAGTGCTAGTTCTCGCGCCGGGACACGCCACTCCTACGAGCAGTACTTC
TRBV7-8	NA	TRBJ2-7	many	CASSLGAFEAEQYF	TGTGCCAGCAGCTTAGGGGCCTTTGAGGCCGAGCAGTACTTC
TRBV3-1	NA	TRBJ2-3	NA	CASSQDLGRGADTQYF	TGTGCCAGCAGCCAAGACCTAGGCAGGGGCGCCGATACGCAGTATTTT
TRBV6-5	TRBD1	TRBJ1-2	many	CASSRKSGGDYGYTF	TGTGCCAGCAGCCGAAAATCAGGGGGCGACTATGGCTACACCTTC
TRBV6-2/TRBV6-3	NA	TRBJ2-3	NA	CASKRLGVGTDTQYF	TGTGCCAGCAAGAGGCTGGGGGTCGGCACAGATACGCAGTATTTT
TRBV12-3/TRBV12-4	NA	TRBJ2-1	many	CASSPPPPQGRVLHNEQFF	TGTGCCAGCAGTCCGCCACCACCTCAAGGCCGGGTACTCCACAATGAGCAGTTCTTC
TRBV6-6	TRBD2	TRBJ2-1	NA	CASSIPSKAGGQFF	TGTGCCAGCAGTATACCCTCCAAGGCGGGGGGGCAGTTCTTC
TRBV11-1	TRBD1	TRBJ2-2	few	CASSLTGETGELFF	TGTGCCAGCAGCTTAACAGGGGAGACCGGGGAGCTGTTTTTT
TRBV4-2	TRBD2	TRBJ2-7	few	CASSQDMETSGYEQYF	TGCGCCAGCAGCCAAGATATGGAGACTAGCGGCTACGAGCAGTACTTC
TRBV20-1	NA	TRBJ1-5	NA	CSAMRVSNQPQHF	TGCAGTGCTATGAGGGTATCCAATCAGCCCCAGCATTTT
TRBV12-3/TRBV12-4	TRBD2	TRBJ2-3	few	CASSPSRGGCTDTQYF	TGTGCCAGCAGTCCCTCGCGGGGGGGATGCACAGATACGCAGTATTTT
TRBV6-5	TRBD1	TRBJ2-6	many	CASSQNAGGSGANVLTF	TGTGCCAGCAGCCAAAATGCAGGGGGCTCTGGGGCCAACGTCCTGACTTTC
TRBV11-3	NA	TRBJ2-1	many	CASSWGPYNEQFF	TGTGCCAGCAGCTGGGGACCGTACAATGAGCAGTTCTTC
TRBV7-9	NA	TRBJ2-3	NA	CASSRPSKSRVDTQYF	TGTGCCAGCAGTCGACCATCTAAGAGCCGGGTAGATACGCAGTATTTT
TRBV20-1	NA	TRBJ2-7	few	CSARPPGQTYEQYF	TGCAGTGCTAGACCACCGGGCCAAACCTACGAGCAGTACTTC
TRBV15	NA	TRBJ1-2	many	CATGLSGSYAYGYTF	TGTGCCACCGGGCTTTCCGGGAGCTACGCTTATGGCTACACCTTC
TRBV10-3	NA	TRBJ1-1	many	CAISELEPANTEAFF	TGTGCCATCAGTGAGTTGGAACCTGCGAACACTGAAGCTTTCTTT
TRBV3-1	TRBD2	TRBJ2-3	few	CASSQTLAGGPGDTQYF	TGTGCCAGCAGCCAAACTTTAGCGGGGGGGCCTGGAGATACGCAGTATTTT
TRBV5-1	NA	TRBJ1-5	many	CASSLGWGPPQHF	TGCGCCAGCAGCTTGGGGTGGGGTCCTCCCCAGCATTTT
TRBV7-2	NA	TRBJ2-3	many	CASSLGAGATDTQYF	TGTGCCAGCAGCTTAGGGGCAGGGGCCACAGATACGCAGTATTTT
TRBV5-1	NA	TRBJ1-1	NA	CASSQVPNTEAFF	TGCGCCAGCAGCCAGGTCCCGAACACTGAAGCTTTCTTT
TRBV30	NA	TRBJ1-2	few	CAWTYNYGYTF	TGTGCCTGGACCTATAACTATGGCTACACCTTC
TRBV5-1	TRBD2	TRBJ2-3	few	CASSLASSGASDTQYF	TGCGCCAGCAGCTTGGCGTCTAGCGGGGCCTCAGATACGCAGTATTTT
TRBV3-1	TRBD1	TRBJ1-1	NA	CASSQKGAGKAFF	TGTGCCAGCAGCCAAAAGGGGGCCGGGAAAGCTTTCTTT
TRBV7-9	TRBD2	TRBJ2-7	NA	CASSFSGGQSYEQYF	TGTGCCAGCAGTTTTAGCGGGGGCCAATCCTACGAGCAGTACTTC
TRBV10-3	NA	TRBJ1-1	NA	CAISESKSATEAFF	TGTGCCATCAGTGAGTCGAAGTCAGCCACTGAAGCTTTCTTT
TRBV12-3/TRBV12-4	TRBD1	TRBJ1-6	few	CASSILGQGSPLHF	TGTGCCAGCAGTATCTTGGGACAGGGGTCGCCCCTCCACTTT
TRBV4-2	NA	TRBJ2-7	NA	CASSRSVDGTYEQYF	TGTGCCAGCAGCCGGAGTGTTGATGGCACCTACGAGCAGTACTTC
TRBV15	NA	TRBJ2-6	many	CATSRGKGDAGANVLTF	TGTGCCACCAGCAGAGGAAAGGGGGACGCCGGGGCCAACGTCCTGACTTTC
TRBV20-1	TRBD1	TRBJ2-7	many	CSALSDRANSYEQYF	TGCAGTGCACTCTCGGACAGGGCCAATTCCTACGAGCAGTACTTC
TRBV3-1	NA	TRBJ2-3	few	CASSQDRAHTQYF	TGTGCCAGCAGCCAAGATAGGGCACATACGCAGTATTTT
TRBV9	TRBD2	TRBJ2-7	NA	CASTSGGKGEQYF	TGTGCCAGCACTAGCGGGGGTAAGGGCGAGCAGTACTTC
TRBV4-2	TRBD1	TRBJ1-6	many	CASSRGPGQGGSPLHF	TGTGCCAGCAGCCGCGGGCCGGGACAGGGTGGTTCACCCCTCCACTTT
TRBV29-1	NA	TRBJ2-1	NA	CSVERRGGEFF	TGCAGCGTTGAAAGAAGGGGGGGAGAGTTCTTC
TRBV27	TRBD2	TRBJ2-7	few	CASSLFPGTLTSGGEQYF	TGTGCCAGCAGTTTATTTCCCGGGACTTTGACTAGCGGGGGCGAGCAGTACTTC
TRBV7-2	NA	TRBJ2-5	NA	CASSHLVWWFQETQYF	TGTGCCAGCAGCCACCTGGTTTGGTGGTTCCAAGAGACCCAGTACTTC
TRBV18	NA	TRBJ2-1	many	CASSPPARTYNEQFF	TGTGCCAGCTCACCACCCGCAAGAACCTACAATGAGCAGTTCTTC
TRBV6-5	TRBD1	TRBJ2-3	few	CASRVTRGRRADTQYF	TGTGCCAGCAGAGTTACCAGGGGGCGCCGGGCAGATACGCAGTATTTT
TRBV2	TRBD1	TRBJ1-5	few	CASSEDREPNQPQHF	TGTGCCAGCAGCGAAGACAGGGAACCCAATCAGCCCCAGCATTTT
TRBV20-1	NA	TRBJ1-5	many	CSATQGGSNQPQHF	TGCAGTGCGACACAGGGAGGTAGCAATCAGCCCCAGCATTTT
TRBV14	TRBD1	TRBJ1-5	many	CASSRTGALNQPQHF	TGTGCCAGCAGCCGGACAGGGGCCCTCAATCAGCCCCAGCATTTT
TRBV6-2/TRBV6-3	NA	TRBJ2-2	many	CASSYSGSGELFF	TGTGCCAGCAGTTACTCCGGCTCCGGGGAGCTGTTTTTT
TRBV15	TRBD1	TRBJ1-1	many	CATSLVLTGDMNTEAFF	TGTGCCACCAGCCTGGTCCTAACAGGGGACATGAACACTGAAGCTTTCTTT